A selection of T cell receptor beta chains follows, all from one sample in a study of T-cell memory formation after mild COVID-19. A single record per CDR3 protein comes from TCRdb applying MiXCR to the 5' RACE reads. The table shows some 110,000 distinct CDR3 sequences, with about 18% occurring only once. The sequenced sample was PBMCs or a T cell subset sorted from them (not recorded which). The source of these receptors is an adult woman who had mild COVID-19 (a few samples of this study predate the infection). Cell type and time point are not known. CDR3s leave out the opening cysteine and the closing phenylalanine or tryptophan.

CDR3aa: ASVTGNEQF; v_gene: TRBV7-2; j_gene: TRBJ2-1
CDR3aa: ASSQGQGYNEQF; v_gene: TRBV4-1; j_gene: TRBJ2-1
CDR3aa: ASSVGRGAYNEQF; v_gene: TRBV9; j_gene: TRBJ2-1
CDR3aa: TSSQILNEQY; v_gene: TRBV1; j_gene: TRBJ2-7
CDR3aa: ATSDLDPGNSGANVLT; v_gene: TRBV24-1; j_gene: TRBJ2-6
CDR3aa: ASSPPGAAPGEQF; v_gene: TRBV6-2/TRBV6-3; j_gene: TRBJ2-1
CDR3aa: AWSARSSYEQY; v_gene: TRBV30; j_gene: TRBJ2-7
CDR3aa: SASAGGFYGYT; v_gene: TRBV20-1; j_gene: TRBJ1-2
CDR3aa: SARDGGTGVYNEQF; v_gene: TRBV20-1; j_gene: TRBJ2-1
CDR3aa: ASSFELATYEQY; v_gene: TRBV12-3/TRBV12-4; j_gene: TRBJ2-7
CDR3aa: ASSSSGTSVGGELF; v_gene: TRBV12-3/TRBV12-4; j_gene: TRBJ2-2
CDR3aa: ASSLAGGLSYEQY; v_gene: TRBV11-2; j_gene: TRBJ2-7
CDR3aa: SARISGRGYNEQF; v_gene: TRBV20-1; j_gene: TRBJ2-1
CDR3aa: ASSYTPDGPYEQY; v_gene: TRBV6-5; j_gene: TRBJ2-7
CDR3aa: ASSLGGSSEAF; v_gene: TRBV12-3/TRBV12-4; j_gene: TRBJ1-1
CDR3aa: SARDWEQPNEKLF; v_gene: TRBV20-1; j_gene: TRBJ1-4
CDR3aa: ASSYSQGYEQY; v_gene: TRBV6-5; j_gene: TRBJ2-7
CDR3aa: ASSLPPDRGDYGYT; v_gene: TRBV5-1; j_gene: TRBJ1-2
CDR3aa: AWSVLREEQF; v_gene: TRBV30; j_gene: TRBJ2-1
CDR3aa: AFSLMGRGSYNEQF; v_gene: TRBV7-3; j_gene: TRBJ2-1
CDR3aa: SARDNRPSGSYEQY; v_gene: TRBV20-1; j_gene: TRBJ2-7
CDR3aa: ASSPGWGYEQY; v_gene: TRBV7-6; j_gene: TRBJ2-7
CDR3aa: ASKDIQANYGYT; v_gene: TRBV6-1; j_gene: TRBJ1-2
CDR3aa: ASSLAVRTEAF; v_gene: TRBV7-8; j_gene: TRBJ1-1
CDR3aa: ASNSAGPSYEQY; v_gene: TRBV12-3/TRBV12-4; j_gene: TRBJ2-7
CDR3aa: ATSDQDLTDTQY; v_gene: TRBV24-1; j_gene: TRBJ2-3
CDR3aa: ASSEFWTDFTEAF; v_gene: TRBV10-2; j_gene: TRBJ1-1
CDR3aa: ASSDWDNYGYT; v_gene: TRBV25-1; j_gene: TRBJ1-2
CDR3aa: ASSVGQGRYGYT; v_gene: TRBV7-9; j_gene: TRBJ1-2
CDR3aa: SAPRPEQF; v_gene: TRBV20-1; j_gene: TRBJ2-1
CDR3aa: ATSELTGAVDTQY; v_gene: TRBV24-1; j_gene: TRBJ2-3
CDR3aa: ASSFDGGGNEKLF; v_gene: TRBV12-3/TRBV12-4; j_gene: TRBJ1-4
CDR3aa: ASTLGTDSSSYEQY; v_gene: TRBV5-6; j_gene: TRBJ2-7
CDR3aa: SAGGVSTDTQY; v_gene: TRBV20-1; j_gene: TRBJ2-3
CDR3aa: ASSPKTGANTEAF; v_gene: TRBV7-7; j_gene: TRBJ1-1
CDR3aa: ASSQGPGGGGSPLH; v_gene: TRBV4-1; j_gene: TRBJ1-6
CDR3aa: ASSIGTSVYEQY; v_gene: TRBV5-6; j_gene: TRBJ2-7
CDR3aa: ASSLAFQAERIEETQY; v_gene: TRBV11-2; j_gene: TRBJ2-5
CDR3aa: ASSLASGYDEQY; v_gene: TRBV5-1; j_gene: TRBJ2-7
CDR3aa: ASSHDGSYEQY; v_gene: TRBV4-1; j_gene: TRBJ2-7
CDR3aa: ASSFGSEVSDTQY; v_gene: TRBV7-9; j_gene: TRBJ2-3
CDR3aa: ASSQEGTSGLYEQY; v_gene: TRBV4-3; j_gene: TRBJ2-7
CDR3aa: AWSHEDRGPISTDTQY; v_gene: TRBV30; j_gene: TRBJ2-3
CDR3aa: ASSVDGTAEETQY; v_gene: TRBV9; j_gene: TRBJ2-5
CDR3aa: ASSLAFSYNEQF; v_gene: TRBV5-6; j_gene: TRBJ2-1
CDR3aa: AWSELTLYGYT; v_gene: TRBV30; j_gene: TRBJ1-2
CDR3aa: ASSTPGLAGESYNEQF; v_gene: TRBV7-9; j_gene: TRBJ2-1
CDR3aa: SARVPLAGVPVTEAF; v_gene: TRBV20-1; j_gene: TRBJ1-1
CDR3aa: ASSLAEETQY; v_gene: TRBV7-6; j_gene: TRBJ2-5
CDR3aa: ASSGTSGSYNEQF; v_gene: TRBV6-4; j_gene: TRBJ2-1
CDR3aa: ASSVASGSLDEQF; v_gene: TRBV9; j_gene: TRBJ2-1
CDR3aa: ATSRDLSSGVYNEQF; v_gene: TRBV15; j_gene: TRBJ2-1
CDR3aa: ASSWGPNPPISYEQY; v_gene: TRBV5-6; j_gene: TRBJ2-7